These T cell receptor beta chains were read from a single sample in a study of T cell repertoires in cytomegalovirus infection. TCRdb reanalysed the reads using MiXCR and keeps one entry per CDR3 protein. The table includes around 740,000 distinct CDR3 sequences, less than 40% detected once. Sequencing was performed on PBMCs. All receptors come from a human donor in good health (CMV status not recorded). Some clones in this sample may be carry-over from other donors' samples. CDR3s include the opening cysteine and the closing phenylalanine or tryptophan. A D gene is named only where the DNA matches it firmly. Expanded clones get a size class; other rows say once, few or many, or leave the size out.

v_call	j_call	cdr3_length	clone_size	d_call	cdr3_nt	cdr3_aa
TRBV11-2	TRBJ2-1	13	-	TRBD2	TGTGCCAGCAGCTTAGAACTAGCGGGAGAAGAGTTCTTC	CASSLELAGEEFF
TRBV7-6	TRBJ1-5	16	-	TRBD1	TGTGCCAGCAGCTTAGAGGGGGCTGGTTACAATCAGCCCCAGCATTTT	CASSLEGAGYNQPQHF
TRBV12-5	TRBJ1-3	18	-	-	TGTGCTAGTGGTTTGGTACTTAACCCCGGAGACTCTGGAAACACCATATATTTT	CASGLVLNPGDSGNTIYF
TRBV28	TRBJ1-5	15	-	TRBD1	TGTGCCAGCAGCCGTACAGGGGGCCGGAGTCAGCCCCAGCATTTT	CASSRTGGRSQPQHF
TRBV20-1	TRBJ1-2	14	-	TRBD1	TGCAGTGCTAGAGTCAGGGACAGGCTAGGCGGCTACACCTTC	CSARVRDRLGGYTF
TRBV12-3/TRBV12-4	TRBJ1-4	18	once	TRBD1	TGTGCCAGCAGTTTAGGAAGTCCCGGGACAGGGTTTCGGGAAAAACTGTTTTTT	CASSLGSPGTGFREKLFF
TRBV11-3	TRBJ1-3	15	many	TRBD1	TGTGCCAGCAGCCCAGGACAGGGCCCTGGAAACACCATATATTTT	CASSPGQGPGNTIYF
TRBV9	TRBJ1-6	16	-	-	TGTGCCAGCAGCGTCAGGCCCGATTCCTATAATTCACCCCTCCACTTT	CASSVRPDSYNSPLHF
TRBV14	TRBJ2-3	16	-	TRBD1	TGTGCCAGCAGCTCAAGGCGACAGGGGGTGGCAGATACGCAGTATTTT	CASSSRRQGVADTQYF
TRBV7-2	TRBJ2-1	16	many	TRBD2	TGTGCCAGCAGCTTAGTAGCGGGAGGTCAAAGGAATGAGCAGTTCTTC	CASSLVAGGQRNEQFF
TRBV28	TRBJ2-3	17	-	TRBD2	TGTGCCAGCAGTATCCGACTAGCGGGAGGCCTTCTAGGTACGCAGTATTTT	CASSIRLAGGLLGTQYF
TRBV7-9	TRBJ2-2	13	-	-	TGTGCCAGCAGCCCAAGAGCGACCGGGGAGCTGTTTTTT	CASSPRATGELFF
TRBV28	TRBJ2-2	16	once	-	TGTGCCAGCACCATTTGGGCTGGAATTGGCACCGGGGAGCTGTTTTTT	CASTIWAGIGTGELFF
TRBV4-1	TRBJ1-2	18	-	-	TGCGCCAGCAGCCAAGGAGGGAGTGGGAGGCGGTCATTCTATGGCTACACCTTC	CASSQGGSGRRSFYGYTF
TRBV6-2/TRBV6-3	TRBJ2-1	13	few	-	TGTGCCAGCAGAAGACAGGCGTACAATGAGCAGTTCTTC	CASRRQAYNEQFF
TRBV6-1	TRBJ2-7	14	-	TRBD1	TGTGCCAGCAGTGAAGGAGGGACAGTCTACGAGCAGTACTTC	CASSEGGTVYEQYF
TRBV2	TRBJ1-5	15	few	-	TGTGCCAGCAGTGCGGGGCAGATTAGCAATCAGCCCCAGCATTTT	CASSAGQISNQPQHF
TRBV27	TRBJ2-5	20	-	TRBD2	TGTGCCAGCAGTTTGAACCCCCCCGCACTAGCGGGGGGGCCGAGGGAGACCCAGTACTTC	CASSLNPPALAGGPRETQYF
TRBV12-3/TRBV12-4	TRBJ2-1	12	-	-	TGTGCCAGCAATCGGGGGTACAATGAGCAGTTCTTC	CASNRGYNEQFF
TRBV15	TRBJ2-1	15	-	TRBD2	TGTGCCACCAGCAGAGATCCCGGGAGGTCGGAGGAGCAGTTCTTC	CATSRDPGRSEEQFF
TRBV30	TRBJ1-1	14	-	-	TGTGCCTGGAGGACTGGCGGCTTGAACACTGAAGCTTTCTTT	CAWRTGGLNTEAFF
TRBV7-6	TRBJ1-4	16	-	-	TGTGCCAGCAGCTTAGGGGGCTTTTCAACTAATGAAAAACTGTTTTTT	CASSLGGFSTNEKLFF
TRBV4-1	TRBJ2-2	15	few	-	TGCGCCAGCAGCCAAAGGGACTTGAACACCGGGGAGCTGTTTTTT	CASSQRDLNTGELFF
TRBV4-3	TRBJ1-4	14	-	-	TGCGCCAGCATCCAAGTCGTGGGGAGGGAAAAACTGTTTTTT	CASIQVVGREKLFF
TRBV28	TRBJ1-1	15	-	TRBD1	TGTGCCAGCAGTCCCACAGGGGTTCCCCTCACTGAAGCTTTCTTT	CASSPTGVPLTEAFF
TRBV12-3/TRBV12-4	TRBJ1-1	13	few	-	TGTGCCAGCAGGCTGGGGGGATTGACTGAAGCTTTCTTT	CASRLGGLTEAFF
TRBV19	TRBJ1-3	15	-	-	TGTGCCAGTAGTCTTCGGGGGAAGTCTGGAAACACCATATATTTT	CASSLRGKSGNTIYF
TRBV19	TRBJ2-7	13	few	-	TGTGCCAGTAGTATCCGTCGTTCCTACGAGCAGTACTTC	CASSIRRSYEQYF
TRBV5-4	TRBJ2-5	14	-	-	TGTGCCAGCAGCTTGGACCAGGGAAGGGAGACCCAGTACTTC	CASSLDQGRETQYF
TRBV29-1	TRBJ2-7	13	few	TRBD1	TGCAGCGTTGAAGGAGACAGGGGGGGCGAGCAGTACTTC	CSVEGDRGGEQYF
TRBV14	TRBJ2-7	15	-	-	TGTGCCAGCAGCCCTTTCCGCTCGGAATTCTACGAGCAGTACTTC	CASSPFRSEFYEQYF
TRBV14	TRBJ2-7	16	-	TRBD2	TGTGCCAGCAGTTTGGGACTAGCGGGAGGCGGTTACGAGCAGTACTTC	CASSLGLAGGGYEQYF
TRBV20-1	TRBJ2-5	13	-	TRBD2	TGCAGTGCTAGGGCGGGAGGGCGGCAGACCCAGTACTTC	CSARAGGRQTQYF
TRBV28	TRBJ2-3	14	-	-	TGTGCCAGCATACGTGGGGCATTTGCAGATACGCAGTATTTT	CASIRGAFADTQYF
TRBV28	TRBJ1-5	18	-	TRBD1	TGTGCCAGCACCGCCGGGACAGGGGTAAAGGGAGGCAATCAGCCCCAGCATTTT	CASTAGTGVKGGNQPQHF
TRBV11-2	TRBJ1-1	14	-	-	TGTGCCAGCAGCTTACTGTGGAGGAACACTGAAGCTTTCTTT	CASSLLWRNTEAFF
TRBV19	TRBJ2-5	15	-	-	TGTGACAGTAAAAGCGATTCAATCAGGCAAGAGACCCAGTACTTC	CDSKSDSIRQETQYF
TRBV20-1	TRBJ2-7	15	-	TRBD2	TGCAGTGCTAGAAGGGGACTAGCGGGAGATCTCGAGCAGTACTTC	CSARRGLAGDLEQYF
TRBV6-5	TRBJ1-6	15	-	TRBD1	TGTGCCAGCAGTTATGCGGGACAGGAAAATTCACCCCTCCACTTT	CASSYAGQENSPLHF
TRBV7-3	TRBJ1-1	15	-	-	TGTGCCAGCAGCTTAAACGACGGGGCAGGGGCTGAAGCTTTCTTT	CASSLNDGAGAEAFF
TRBV12-3/TRBV12-4	TRBJ1-1	14	-	-	TGTGCCAGCAGTCAACAAACATCCCGGGCCGAAGCTTTCTTT	CASSQQTSRAEAFF
TRBV28	TRBJ2-1	14	-	-	TGTGCCAGCGCCCGGGAGTTGCGATACAATGAGCAGTTCTTC	CASARELRYNEQFF
TRBV27	TRBJ2-2	15	-	-	TGTGCCAGCAGTTCCCGCGCTTATAGCACCGGGGAGCTGTTTTTT	CASSSRAYSTGELFF
TRBV5-6	TRBJ2-5	17	-	TRBD2	TGTGCCAGCAGCAGACGGAGGAGGACTAGCCAGGCGGAGACCCAGTACTTC	CASSRRRRTSQAETQYF
TRBV28	TRBJ2-5	19	-	-	TGTGCCAGCAGTTCCCGACAGGAAGCCGTGCACCAAGGAGGAGAGACCCAGTACTTC	CASSSRQEAVHQGGETQYF
TRBV6-8	TRBJ1-2	15	-	TRBD1	TGTGCCAGCACCCATCACAGGGGAAATAACTATGGCTACACCTTC	CASTHHRGNNYGYTF
TRBV12-3/TRBV12-4	TRBJ1-2	16	few	-	TGTGCCAGCAGCCCTCATTCTGCAGGATATCCCGATGGCTACACCTTC	CASSPHSAGYPDGYTF
TRBV7-8	TRBJ1-5	14	few	-	TGTGCCAGCAGCTCGGACAGCTCGGGTCAGCCCCAGCATTTT	CASSSDSSGQPQHF
TRBV7-4	TRBJ1-1	15	-	-	TGTGCCAGCAGCTCGAGGGAACCACGAAACACTGAAGCTTTCTTT	CASSSREPRNTEAFF
TRBV19	TRBJ1-1	14	-	-	TGTGCCAGTAGTATGCAGGGAGGCAACACTGAAGCTTTCTTT	CASSMQGGNTEAFF